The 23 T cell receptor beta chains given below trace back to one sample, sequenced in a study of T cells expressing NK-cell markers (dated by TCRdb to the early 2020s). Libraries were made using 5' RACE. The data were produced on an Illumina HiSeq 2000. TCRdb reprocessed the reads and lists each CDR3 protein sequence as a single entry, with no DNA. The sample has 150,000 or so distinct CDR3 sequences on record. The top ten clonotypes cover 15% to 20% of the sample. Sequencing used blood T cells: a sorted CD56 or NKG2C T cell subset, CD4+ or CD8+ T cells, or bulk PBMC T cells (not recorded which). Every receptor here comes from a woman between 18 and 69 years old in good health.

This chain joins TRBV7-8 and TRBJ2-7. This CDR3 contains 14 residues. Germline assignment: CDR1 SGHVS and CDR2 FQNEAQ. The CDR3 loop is CASSFRREPYEQYF.

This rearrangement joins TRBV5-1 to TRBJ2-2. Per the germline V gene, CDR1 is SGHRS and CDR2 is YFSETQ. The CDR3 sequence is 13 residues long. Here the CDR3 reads CASNVGNTGELFF.

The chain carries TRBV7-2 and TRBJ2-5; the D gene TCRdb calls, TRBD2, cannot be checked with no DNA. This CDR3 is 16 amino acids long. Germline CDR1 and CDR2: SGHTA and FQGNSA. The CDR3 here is CASSSRLAGDGGTQYF.

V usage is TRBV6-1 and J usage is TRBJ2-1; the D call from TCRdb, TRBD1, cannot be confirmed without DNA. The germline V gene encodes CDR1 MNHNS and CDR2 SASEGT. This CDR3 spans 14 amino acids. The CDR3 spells CASSTRDSDNEQFF.

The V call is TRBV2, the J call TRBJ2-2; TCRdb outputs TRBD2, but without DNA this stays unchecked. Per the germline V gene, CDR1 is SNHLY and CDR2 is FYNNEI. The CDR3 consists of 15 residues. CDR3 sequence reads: CASRGTRSGTGELFF.

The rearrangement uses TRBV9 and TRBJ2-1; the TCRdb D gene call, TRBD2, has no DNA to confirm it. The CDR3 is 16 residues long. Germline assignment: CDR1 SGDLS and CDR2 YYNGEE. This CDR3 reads CASSPRLAGVVYEQFF.

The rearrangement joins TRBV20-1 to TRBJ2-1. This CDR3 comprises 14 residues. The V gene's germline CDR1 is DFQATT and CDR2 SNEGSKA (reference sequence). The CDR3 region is CSAPLGRSYNEQFF.

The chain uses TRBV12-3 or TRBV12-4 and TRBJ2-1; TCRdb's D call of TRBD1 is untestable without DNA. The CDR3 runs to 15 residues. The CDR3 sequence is CASTGQTLSYNEQFF.

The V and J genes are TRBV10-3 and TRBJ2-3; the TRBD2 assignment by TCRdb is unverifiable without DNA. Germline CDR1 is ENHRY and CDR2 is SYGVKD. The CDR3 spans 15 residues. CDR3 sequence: CAISDGTSGTDTQYF.

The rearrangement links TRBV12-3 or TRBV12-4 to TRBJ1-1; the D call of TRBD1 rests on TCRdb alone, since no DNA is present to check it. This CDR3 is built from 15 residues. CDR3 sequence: CASSPTGERNTEAFF.

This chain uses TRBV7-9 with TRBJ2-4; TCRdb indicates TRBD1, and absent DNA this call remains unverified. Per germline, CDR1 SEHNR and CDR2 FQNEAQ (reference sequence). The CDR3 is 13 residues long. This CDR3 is CASSTGAKNIQYF.

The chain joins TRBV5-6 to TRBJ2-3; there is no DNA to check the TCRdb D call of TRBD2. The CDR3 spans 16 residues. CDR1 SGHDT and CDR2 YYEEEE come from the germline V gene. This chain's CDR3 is CASSRSGRAGIDTQYF.

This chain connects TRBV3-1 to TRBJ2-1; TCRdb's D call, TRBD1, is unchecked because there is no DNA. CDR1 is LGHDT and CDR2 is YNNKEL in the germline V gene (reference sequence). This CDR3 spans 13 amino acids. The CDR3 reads CASSLATGLEQFF.

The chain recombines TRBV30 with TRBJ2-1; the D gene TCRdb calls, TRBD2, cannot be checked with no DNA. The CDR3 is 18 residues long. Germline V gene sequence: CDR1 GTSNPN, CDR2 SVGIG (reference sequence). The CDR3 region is CAWSGSSRTSGSLGEQFF.

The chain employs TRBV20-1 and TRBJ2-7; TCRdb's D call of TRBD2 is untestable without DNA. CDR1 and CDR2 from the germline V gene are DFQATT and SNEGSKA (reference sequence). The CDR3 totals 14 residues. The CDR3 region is CSATPTSGGYEQYF.

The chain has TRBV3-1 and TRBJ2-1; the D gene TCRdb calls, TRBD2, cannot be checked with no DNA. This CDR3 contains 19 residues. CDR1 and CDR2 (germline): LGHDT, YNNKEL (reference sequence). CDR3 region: CASSQGWTEDGVRMSRQFF.

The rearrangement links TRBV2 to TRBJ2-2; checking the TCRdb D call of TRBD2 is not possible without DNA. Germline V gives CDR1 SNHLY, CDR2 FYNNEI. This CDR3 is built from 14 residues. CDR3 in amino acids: CASNPREGTGELFF.

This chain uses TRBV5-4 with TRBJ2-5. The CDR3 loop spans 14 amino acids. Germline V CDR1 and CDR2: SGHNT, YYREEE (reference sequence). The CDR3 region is CASSLDRGLETQYF.

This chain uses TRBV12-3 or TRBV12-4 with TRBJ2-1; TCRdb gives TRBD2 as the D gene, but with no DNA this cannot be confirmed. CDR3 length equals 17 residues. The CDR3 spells CASRTLAGLSSYNEQFF.

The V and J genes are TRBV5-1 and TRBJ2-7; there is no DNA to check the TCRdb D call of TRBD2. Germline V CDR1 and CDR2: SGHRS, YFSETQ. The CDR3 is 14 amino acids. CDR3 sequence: CASSSLPSSYEQYF.

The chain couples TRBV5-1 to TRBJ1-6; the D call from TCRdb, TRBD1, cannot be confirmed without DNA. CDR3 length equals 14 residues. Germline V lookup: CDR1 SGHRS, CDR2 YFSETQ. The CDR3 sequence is CASSLTTGQSPLHF.

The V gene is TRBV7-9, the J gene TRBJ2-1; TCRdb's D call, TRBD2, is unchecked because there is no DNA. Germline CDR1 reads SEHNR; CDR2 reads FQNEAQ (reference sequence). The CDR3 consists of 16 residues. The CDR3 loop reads CASSPGSGRVDNEQFF. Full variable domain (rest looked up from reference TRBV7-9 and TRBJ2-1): DTGVSQNPRHKITKRGQNVTFRCDPISEHNRLYWYRQTLGQGPEFLTYFQNEAQLEKSRLLSDRFSAERPKGSFSTLEIQRTEQGDSAMYLCASSPGSGRVDNEQFFGPGTRLTVL.

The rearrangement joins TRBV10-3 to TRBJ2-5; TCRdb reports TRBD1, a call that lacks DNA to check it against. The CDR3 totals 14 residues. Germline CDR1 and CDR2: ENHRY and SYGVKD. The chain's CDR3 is CAISVDTRGETQYF.